This T cell receptor (beta chain) was captured by sequencing in a study of vaccination and CD4 T cells after COVID-19. As regards this clonotype: No antigen is known for it.

This CDR3 is built from 18 residues. As to treatment: roughly 11-day PBMC culture with coronavirus spike peptide pools or control peptides (ViraFEST assay). Once obtained from cultured CD4+ T cells, the DNA was sequenced using the Oncomine TCR Beta short-read assay. MiXCR, run by TCRdb on the PCR reads, gives a single entry per CDR3 protein. The table has 20,000 to 25,000 distinct CDR3 sequences, under 55% seen once. The J gene is TRBJ1-5, the V gene TRBV21-1; the listed D gene, TRBD1, was not tested against the DNA. TRBV21-1 is marked as a pseudogene. This TCR was recovered from a human donor who had recovered from COVID-19. The material sequenced was CD4+ T cells from blood, cultured in vitro. CDR3 DNA: TGTGCCAGCAGTACCCCAGGGGAATACCCTGGGGGCAATCAGCCCCTGCATTTT. Protein product: CASSTPGEYPGGNQPLHF.